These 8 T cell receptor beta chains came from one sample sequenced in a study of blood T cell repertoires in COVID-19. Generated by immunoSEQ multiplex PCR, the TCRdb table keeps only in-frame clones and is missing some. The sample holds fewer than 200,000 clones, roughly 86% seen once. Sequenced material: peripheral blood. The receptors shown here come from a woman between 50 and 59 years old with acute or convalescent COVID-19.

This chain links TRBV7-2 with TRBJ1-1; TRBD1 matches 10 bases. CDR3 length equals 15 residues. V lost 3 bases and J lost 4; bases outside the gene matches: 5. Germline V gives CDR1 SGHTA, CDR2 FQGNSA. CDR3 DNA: TGTGCCAGCAGCTTGGGGACAGGGGCCGGCACTGAAGCTTTCTTT. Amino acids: CASSLGTGAGTEAFF. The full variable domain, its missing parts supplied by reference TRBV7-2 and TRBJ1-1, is GAGVSQSPSNKVTEKGKDVELRCDPISGHTALYWYRQSLGQGLEFLIYFQGNSAPDKSGLPSDRFSAERTGGSVSTLTIQRTQQEDSAVYLCASSLGTGAGTEAFFGQGTRLTVV.

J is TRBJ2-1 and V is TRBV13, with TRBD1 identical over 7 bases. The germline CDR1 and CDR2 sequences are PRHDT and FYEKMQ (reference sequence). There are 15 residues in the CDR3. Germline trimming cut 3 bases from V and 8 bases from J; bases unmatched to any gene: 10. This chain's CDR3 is CASSFRQGKFYEQFF. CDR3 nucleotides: TGTGCCAGCAGCTTCCGACAGGGTAAATTCTATGAGCAGTTCTTC. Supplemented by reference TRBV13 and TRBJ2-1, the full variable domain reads AAGVIQSPRHLIKEKRETATLKCYPIPRHDTVYWYQQGPGQDPQFLISFYEKMQSDKGSIPDRFSAQQFSDYHSELNMSSLELGDSALYFCASSFRQGKFYEQFFGPGTRLTVL.

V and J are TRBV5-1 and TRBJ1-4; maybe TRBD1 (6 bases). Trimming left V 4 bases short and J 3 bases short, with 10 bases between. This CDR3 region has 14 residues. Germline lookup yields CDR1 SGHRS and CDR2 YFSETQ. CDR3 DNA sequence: TGCGCCAGCAGCCTCGGACAGCCTAATGAAAAACTGTTTTTT. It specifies CASSLGQPNEKLFF.

The CDR3 reads CASSLIVLDEQFF. CDR3 nucleotides: TGTGCCAGCAGCCTAATTGTTTTGGATGAGCAGTTCTTC. The chain uses TRBV11-2 and TRBJ2-1, with D hard to call. This CDR3 has 13 residues. Germline assignment: CDR1 SGHAT and CDR2 FQNNGV. Trimming cost V 5 bases and J 8 bases, with 13 bases left between them.

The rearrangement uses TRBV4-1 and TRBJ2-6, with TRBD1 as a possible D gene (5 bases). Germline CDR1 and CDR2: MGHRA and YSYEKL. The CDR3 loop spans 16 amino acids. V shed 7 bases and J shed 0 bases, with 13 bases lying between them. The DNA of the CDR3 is TGCGCCAGCAAAGTGGGGCCGGCCTCTGGGGCCAACGTCCTGACTTTC. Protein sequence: CASKVGPASGANVLTF.

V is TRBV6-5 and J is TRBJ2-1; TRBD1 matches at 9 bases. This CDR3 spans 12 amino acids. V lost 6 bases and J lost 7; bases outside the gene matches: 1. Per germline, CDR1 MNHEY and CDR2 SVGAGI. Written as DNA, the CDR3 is TGTGCCAGCAGACAGGGGGCGAATGAGCAGTTCTTC. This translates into CASRQGANEQFF.

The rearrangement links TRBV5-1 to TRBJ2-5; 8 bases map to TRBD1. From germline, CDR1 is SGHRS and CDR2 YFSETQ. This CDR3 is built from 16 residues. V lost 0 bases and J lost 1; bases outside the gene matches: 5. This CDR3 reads CASSLVGTGGQETQYF. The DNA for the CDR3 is TGCGCCAGCAGCTTGGTGGGAACAGGGGGCCAAGAGACCCAGTACTTC.

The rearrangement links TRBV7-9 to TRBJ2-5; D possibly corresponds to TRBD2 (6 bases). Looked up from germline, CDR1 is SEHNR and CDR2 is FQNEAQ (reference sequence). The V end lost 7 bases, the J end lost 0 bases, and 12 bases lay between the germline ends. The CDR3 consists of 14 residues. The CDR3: CASTVSGDQETQYF. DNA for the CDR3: TGTGCCAGCACCGTTAGCGGCGACCAAGAGACCCAGTACTTC.